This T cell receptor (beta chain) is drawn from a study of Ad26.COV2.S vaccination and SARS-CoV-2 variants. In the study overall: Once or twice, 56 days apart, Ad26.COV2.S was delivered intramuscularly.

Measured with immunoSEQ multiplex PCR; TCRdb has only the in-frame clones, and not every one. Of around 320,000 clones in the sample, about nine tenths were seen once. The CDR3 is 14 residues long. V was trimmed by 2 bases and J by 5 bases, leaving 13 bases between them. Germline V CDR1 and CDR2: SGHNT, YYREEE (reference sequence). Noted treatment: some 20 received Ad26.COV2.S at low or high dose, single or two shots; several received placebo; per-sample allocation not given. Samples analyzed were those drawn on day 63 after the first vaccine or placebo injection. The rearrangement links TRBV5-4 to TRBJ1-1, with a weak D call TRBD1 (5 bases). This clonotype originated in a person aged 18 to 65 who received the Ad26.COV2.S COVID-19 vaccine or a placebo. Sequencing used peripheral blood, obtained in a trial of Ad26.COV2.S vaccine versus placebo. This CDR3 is CASSFSAGGTEAFF. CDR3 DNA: TGTGCCAGCAGCTTTTCCGCCGGGGGGACTGAAGCTTTCTTT.